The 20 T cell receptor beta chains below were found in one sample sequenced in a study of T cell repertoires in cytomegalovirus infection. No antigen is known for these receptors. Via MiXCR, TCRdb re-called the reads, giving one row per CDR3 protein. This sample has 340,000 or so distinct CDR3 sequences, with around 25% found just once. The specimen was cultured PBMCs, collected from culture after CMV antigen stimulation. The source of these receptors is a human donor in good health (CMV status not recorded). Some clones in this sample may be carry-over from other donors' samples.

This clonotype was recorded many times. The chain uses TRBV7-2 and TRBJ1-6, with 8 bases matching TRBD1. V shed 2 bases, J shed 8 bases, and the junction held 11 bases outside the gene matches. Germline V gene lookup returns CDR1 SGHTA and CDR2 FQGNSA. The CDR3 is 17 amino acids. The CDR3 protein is CASSLRQGASSDSPLHF. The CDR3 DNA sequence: TGTGCCAGCAGCTTACGGCAGGGGGCGAGTAGCGATTCACCCCTCCACTTT.

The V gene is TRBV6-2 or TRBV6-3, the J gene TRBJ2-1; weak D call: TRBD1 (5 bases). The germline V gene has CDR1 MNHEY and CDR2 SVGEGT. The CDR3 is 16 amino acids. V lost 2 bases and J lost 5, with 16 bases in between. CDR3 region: CASSYEVRVEHNEQFF. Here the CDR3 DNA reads TGTGCCAGCAGTTACGAGGTCAGGGTAGAGCACAATGAGCAGTTCTTC.

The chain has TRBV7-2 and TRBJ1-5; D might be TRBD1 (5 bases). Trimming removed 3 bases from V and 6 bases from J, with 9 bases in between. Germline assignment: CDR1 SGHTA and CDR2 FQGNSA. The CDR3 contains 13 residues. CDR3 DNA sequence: TGTGCCAGCAGCTTTCAGGGTGGTCAGCCCCAGCATTTT. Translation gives CASSFQGGQPQHF.

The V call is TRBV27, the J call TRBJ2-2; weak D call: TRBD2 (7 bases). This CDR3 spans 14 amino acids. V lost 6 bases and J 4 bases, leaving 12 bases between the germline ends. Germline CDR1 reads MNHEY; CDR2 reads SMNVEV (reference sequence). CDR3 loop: CASRLGGLTGELFF. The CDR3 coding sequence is TGTGCCAGCAGGCTGGGGGGGCTCACCGGGGAGCTGTTTTTT.

CDR3 sequence reads: CASSSELWNEQFF. In DNA, the CDR3 is TGTGCCAGCAGCTCCGAATTGTGGAATGAGCAGTTCTTC. The rearrangement uses TRBV28 and TRBJ2-1; D is undetermined. There are 13 residues in the CDR3. Per the germline V gene, CDR1 is MDHEN and CDR2 is SYDVKM. Deletions cut 6 bases from V and 7 bases from J, with 13 bases between. Full variable domain (outside the CDR3, taken from reference TRBV28 and TRBJ2-1): DVKVTQSSRYLVKRTGEKVFLECVQDMDHENMFWYRQDPGLGLRLIYFSYDVKMKEKGDIPEGYSVSREKKERFSLILESASTNQTSMYLCASSSELWNEQFFGPGTRLTVL.

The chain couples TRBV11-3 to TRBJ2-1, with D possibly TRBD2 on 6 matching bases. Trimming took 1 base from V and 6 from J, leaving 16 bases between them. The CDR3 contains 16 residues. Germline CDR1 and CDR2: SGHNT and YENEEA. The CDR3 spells CASSLVGGGVGNEQFF. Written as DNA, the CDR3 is TGTGCCAGCAGCTTAGTGGGGGGTGGCGTTGGCAATGAGCAGTTCTTC.

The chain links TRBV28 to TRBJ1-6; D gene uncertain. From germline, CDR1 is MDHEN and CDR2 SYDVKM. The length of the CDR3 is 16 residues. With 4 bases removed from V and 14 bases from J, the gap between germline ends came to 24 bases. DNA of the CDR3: TGTGCCAGCAGTTCATTTTTGGGCAGGCAAAACGGGGCCCTCCACTTT. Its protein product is CASSSFLGRQNGALHF.

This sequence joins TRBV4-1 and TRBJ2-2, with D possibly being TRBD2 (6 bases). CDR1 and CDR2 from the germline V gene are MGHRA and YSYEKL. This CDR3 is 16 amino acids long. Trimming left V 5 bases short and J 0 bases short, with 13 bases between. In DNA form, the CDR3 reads TGCGCCAGCAGCGAGACTAGTTTTTCGAACACCGGGGAGCTGTTTTTT. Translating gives CASSETSFSNTGELFF.

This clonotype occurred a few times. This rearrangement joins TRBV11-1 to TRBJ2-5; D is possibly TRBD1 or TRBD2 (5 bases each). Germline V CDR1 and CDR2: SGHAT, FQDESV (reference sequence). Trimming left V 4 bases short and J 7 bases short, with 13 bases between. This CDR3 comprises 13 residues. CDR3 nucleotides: TGTGCCAGCAGCTCACTCTCCGGGGCGACCCAGTACTTC. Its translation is CASSSLSGATQYF.

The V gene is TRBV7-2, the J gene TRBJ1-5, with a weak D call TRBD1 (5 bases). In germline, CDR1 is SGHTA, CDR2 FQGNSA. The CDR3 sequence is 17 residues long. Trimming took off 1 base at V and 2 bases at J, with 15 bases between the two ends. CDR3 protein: CASSLGGRVRGNQPQHF. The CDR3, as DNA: TGTGCCAGCAGCTTAGGGGGGAGGGTGAGGGGCAATCAGCCCCAGCATTTT.

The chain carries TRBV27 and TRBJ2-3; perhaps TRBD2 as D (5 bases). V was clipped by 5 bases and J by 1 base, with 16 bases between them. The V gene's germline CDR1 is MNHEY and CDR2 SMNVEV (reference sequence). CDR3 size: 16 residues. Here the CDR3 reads CASSPWTGWRTDTQYF. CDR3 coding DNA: TGTGCCAGCAGTCCCTGGACGGGATGGCGCACAGATACGCAGTATTTT.

The CDR3 DNA reads as TGTGCCAGCAGTCCAGTTCCGGGGAACTACGAGCAGTACTTC. Translated: CASSPVPGNYEQYF. This rearrangement joins TRBV12-3 or TRBV12-4 to TRBJ2-7, with TRBD2 as a possible D gene (5 bases). V was cut by 5 bases and J by 3 bases, with 14 bases left in between. This CDR3 comprises 14 residues.

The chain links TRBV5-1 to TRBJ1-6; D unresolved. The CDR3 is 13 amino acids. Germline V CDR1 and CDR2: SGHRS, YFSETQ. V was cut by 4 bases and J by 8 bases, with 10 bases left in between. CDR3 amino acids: CASSAGGDSPLHF. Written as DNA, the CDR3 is TGCGCCAGCAGCGCGGGCGGGGATTCACCCCTCCACTTT.

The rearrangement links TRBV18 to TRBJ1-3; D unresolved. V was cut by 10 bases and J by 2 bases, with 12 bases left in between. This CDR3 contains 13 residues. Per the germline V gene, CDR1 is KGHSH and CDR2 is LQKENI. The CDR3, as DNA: TGTGCCAACCGCGGCGCAGCTGGAAACACCATATATTTT. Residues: CANRGAAGNTIYF.

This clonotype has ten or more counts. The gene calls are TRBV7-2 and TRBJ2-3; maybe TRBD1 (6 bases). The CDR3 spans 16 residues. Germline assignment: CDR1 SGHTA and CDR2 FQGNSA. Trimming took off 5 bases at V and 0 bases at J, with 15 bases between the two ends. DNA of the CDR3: TGTGCCAGCAGCAAGGGGGATGGGGAGAGCACAGATACGCAGTATTTT. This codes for CASSKGDGESTDTQYF.

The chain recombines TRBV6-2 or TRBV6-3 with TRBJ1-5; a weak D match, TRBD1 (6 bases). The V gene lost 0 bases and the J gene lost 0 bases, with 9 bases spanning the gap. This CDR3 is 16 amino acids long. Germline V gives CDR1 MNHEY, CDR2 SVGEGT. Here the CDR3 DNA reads TGTGCCAGCAGTTACTCCGGACAGTATAGCAATCAGCCCCAGCATTTT. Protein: CASSYSGQYSNQPQHF.

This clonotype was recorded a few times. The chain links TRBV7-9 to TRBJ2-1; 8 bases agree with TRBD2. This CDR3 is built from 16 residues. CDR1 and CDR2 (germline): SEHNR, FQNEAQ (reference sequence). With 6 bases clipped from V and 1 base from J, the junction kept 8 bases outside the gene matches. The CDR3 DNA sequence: TGTGCCAGCAGAGTAGCGGGAAGCCCTTCCTACAATGAGCAGTTCTTC. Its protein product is CASRVAGSPSYNEQFF.

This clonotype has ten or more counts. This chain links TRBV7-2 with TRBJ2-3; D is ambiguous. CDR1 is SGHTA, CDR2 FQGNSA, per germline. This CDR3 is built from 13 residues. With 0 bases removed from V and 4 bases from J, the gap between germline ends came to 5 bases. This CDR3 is CASSLAIADTQYF. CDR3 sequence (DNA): TGTGCCAGCAGCTTAGCCATCGCAGATACGCAGTATTTT.

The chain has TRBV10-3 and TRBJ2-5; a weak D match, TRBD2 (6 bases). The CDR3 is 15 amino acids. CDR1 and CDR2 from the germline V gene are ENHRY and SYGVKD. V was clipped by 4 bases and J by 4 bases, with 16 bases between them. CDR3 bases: TGTGCCATCAGTGGCTATGGAGGGCCGAGAGAGACCCAGTACTTC. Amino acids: CAISGYGGPRETQYF.

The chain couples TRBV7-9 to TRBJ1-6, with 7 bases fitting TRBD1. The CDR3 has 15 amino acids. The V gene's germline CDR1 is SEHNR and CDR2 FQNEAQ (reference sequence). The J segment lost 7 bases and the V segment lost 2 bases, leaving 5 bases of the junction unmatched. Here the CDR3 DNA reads TGTGCCAGCAGCTTATATGGGACAGAAAATTCACCCCTCCACTTT. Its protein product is CASSLYGTENSPLHF.